Shown below are 18 T cell receptor beta chains from a single sample sequenced in a study of cytomegalovirus exposure and HLA in healthy donors. Amplification used 60 Vbeta primers and 13 Jbeta primers. Clones were sequenced by immunoSEQ multiplex PCR, and TCRdb holds only the in-frame ones, with some missing. The table includes about 150,000 clones, approximately 70% detected once. The sample taken for sequencing was PBMCs. The receptors here all came from a woman under 30 in good health and CMV-seropositive.

The chain carries TRBV29-1 and TRBJ2-6, with TRBD1 matching 10 bases. The trim removed 3 bases at V and 4 bases at J, leaving 9 bases unmatched. The germline gives CDR1 SQVTM, CDR2 ANQGSEA. The CDR3 spans 17 residues. CDR3 loop: CSVEYRTGGSGANVLTF. The CDR3 region has the DNA TGCAGCGTTGAGTACAGGACAGGGGGATCAGGGGCCAACGTCCTGACTTTC.

This clone was counted a few times. The chain carries TRBV7-8 and TRBJ1-3; D not certain. Germline V gene sequence: CDR1 SGHVS, CDR2 FQNEAQ. This CDR3 is built from 15 residues. Trimming cost V 1 base and J 0 bases, with 7 bases left between them. The CDR3 sequence: CASSLEGGSGNTIYF. The CDR3 DNA is TGTGCCAGCAGCTTAGAAGGCGGCTCTGGAAACACCATATATTTT.

DNA for the CDR3: TGTGCCAGCAGCCCGCGTACAGGGCCCGGAGCAACCTACGAGCAGTACTTC. Encoded protein: CASSPRTGPGATYEQYF. The chain joins TRBV11-2 to TRBJ2-7, with D possibly TRBD1 on 6 matching bases. V was shortened by 5 bases and J by 2 bases, with 22 bases between the two germline ends. Germline V gives CDR1 SGHAT, CDR2 FQNNGV. The CDR3 contains 17 residues.

This rearrangement joins TRBV5-4 to TRBJ2-7, with 9 bases lining up with TRBD1. CDR3 length: 14 residues. Germline CDR1 and CDR2: SGHNT and YYREEE (reference sequence). With V trimmed by 5 bases and J by 2 bases, 5 bases remained unmatched. The CDR3 coding sequence is TGTGCCAGCAGTCTTGGGACAGGGACCTACGAGCAGTACTTC. Amino acid sequence: CASSLGTGTYEQYF. Supplemented by reference TRBV5-4 and TRBJ2-7, the full variable domain reads ETGVTQSPTHLIKTRGQQVTLRCSSQSGHNTVSWYQQALGQGPQFIFQYYREEENGRGNFPPRFSGLQFPNYSSELNVNALELDDSALYLCASSLGTGTYEQYFGPGTRLTVT.

This clone was counted once. This chain connects TRBV7-3 to TRBJ2-3; TRBD2 aligns across 13 bases. Trimming at V came to 5 bases and at J to 0 bases, leaving 11 bases not matched to a gene. This CDR3 has 19 amino acids. The germline V gene encodes CDR1 SGHTA and CDR2 FQGTGA. CDR3 sequence: CASSATIRTSGGSTDTQYF. The CDR3 DNA reads TGTGCCAGCAGCGCTACTATCAGGACTAGCGGGGGTAGCACAGATACGCAGTATTTT. Combining the CDR3 with reference TRBV7-3 and TRBJ2-3 gives the whole variable domain GAGVSQTPSNKVTEKGKYVELRCDPISGHTALYWYRQSLGQGPEFLIYFQGTGAADDSGLPNDRFFAVRPEGSVSTLKIQRTERGDSAVYLCASSATIRTSGGSTDTQYFGPGTRLTVL.

This clone was seen a single time. V is TRBV4-1 and J is TRBJ2-5; 8 bases fit TRBD1. Germline assignment: CDR1 MGHRA and CDR2 YSYEKL. This CDR3 is built from 15 residues. Germline trimming cut 3 bases from V and 5 bases from J; bases unmatched to any gene: 8. Here the CDR3 DNA reads TGCGCCAGCAGCCACCGGGACAGGTTGGGGGAGACCCAGTACTTC. This gives the protein CASSHRDRLGETQYF.

The chain is built from TRBV4-1 and TRBJ1-5; TRBD1 matches 8 bases. There are 14 residues in the CDR3. Germline V gene sequence: CDR1 MGHRA, CDR2 YSYEKL. Trimming at V came to 5 bases and at J to 6 bases, leaving 6 bases not matched to a gene. CDR3 nucleotide sequence: TGCGCCAGCAGCTTTGACAGGGGTGGTCAGCCCCAGCATTTT. Encoded protein: CASSFDRGGQPQHF.

The chain uses TRBV5-4 and TRBJ2-5; 8 nucleotides align to TRBD1. CDR3 length equals 16 residues. Germline CDR1 SGHNT, CDR2 YYREEE (reference sequence). Trimming cost V 0 bases and J 0 bases; bases outside gene matches: 4. The CDR3 is CASSLGTGLYQETQYF. The CDR3 coding sequence is TGTGCCAGCAGCTTGGGGACAGGGCTCTACCAAGAGACCCAGTACTTC. Full variable domain (outside the CDR3, taken from reference TRBV5-4 and TRBJ2-5): ETGVTQSPTHLIKTRGQQVTLRCSSQSGHNTVSWYQQALGQGPQFIFQYYREEENGRGNFPPRFSGLQFPNYSSELNVNALELDDSALYLCASSLGTGLYQETQYFGPGTRLLVL.

The rearrangement joins TRBV7-2 to TRBJ2-7; 10 bases fit TRBD2. The CDR3 is 15 residues long. V lost 5 bases to trimming and J lost 1 base; unmatched junction nucleotides: 5. Germline lookup yields CDR1 SGHTA and CDR2 FQGNSA. CDR3 amino acids: CASSLSGGGSYEQYF. CDR3 nucleotide sequence: TGTGCCAGCAGCCTCAGCGGGGGGGGGTCCTACGAGCAGTACTTC.

V and J are TRBV2 and TRBJ2-7; D ambiguous. Trimming took off 3 bases at V and 7 bases at J, with 13 bases between the two ends. The CDR3 consists of 13 residues. Germline CDR1 SNHLY, CDR2 FYNNEI. CDR3 region: CASSEGSRLEQYF. For the CDR3, the DNA is TGTGCCAGCAGTGAGGGCTCTCGTCTAGAGCAGTACTTC.

The chain recombines TRBV6-5 with TRBJ1-4; 11 nucleotides agree with TRBD1. V shed 5 bases, J shed 10 bases, and the junction held 6 bases outside the gene matches. The CDR3 length is 14 residues. Germline CDR1 is MNHEY and CDR2 is SVGAGI. The CDR3 DNA reads TGTGCCAGCAGTCCGGACAGGGGGCGCGCAAAACTGTTTTTT. Its translation is CASSPDRGRAKLFF.

CDR3: CASSDLEGNGYTF. CDR3 in DNA: TGCGCCAGCAGTGATTTGGAGGGCAATGGCTACACCTTC. The chain couples TRBV10-2 to TRBJ1-2; no clear D gene. V shed 3 bases and J shed 6 bases, with 11 bases lying between them. Germline lookup yields CDR1 WSHSY and CDR2 SAAADI. The CDR3 totals 13 residues.

This clone showed up just once. The chain couples TRBV18 to TRBJ2-2, with 7 nucleotides matching TRBD1. The CDR3 has 17 residues. Germline CDR1 reads KGHSH; CDR2 reads LQKENI. V was pared by 3 bases and J by 4 bases, with 11 bases of the junction left unmatched. CDR3 DNA sequence: TGTGCCAGCTCACCGACACAGGGGCAAGATGGCACCGGGGAGCTGTTTTTT. Translating gives CASSPTQGQDGTGELFF.

The chain joins TRBV12-5 to TRBJ2-2, with TRBD1 as a possible D gene (6 bases). V dropped 1 base and J dropped 4 bases, with 13 bases sitting between them. CDR3 size: 16 residues. Germline V gives CDR1 LGHNT, CDR2 FRNRAP. CDR3 region: CASGLAGVQSTGELFF. The CDR3 region has the DNA TGTGCTAGTGGTTTGGCAGGGGTTCAATCCACCGGGGAGCTGTTTTTT.

The gene calls are TRBV5-4 and TRBJ2-2, with TRBD2 matching 10 bases. The J segment lost 1 base and the V segment lost 3 bases, leaving 3 bases of the junction unmatched. The germline V gene has CDR1 SGHNT and CDR2 YYREEE (reference sequence). The CDR3 extends over 16 amino acids. CDR3 bases: TGTGCCAGCAGCTCTTTAGCGGGGGGGAACACCGGGGAGCTGTTTTTT. Amino acids: CASSSLAGGNTGELFF. The full variable domain, its missing parts supplied by reference TRBV5-4 and TRBJ2-2, is ETGVTQSPTHLIKTRGQQVTLRCSSQSGHNTVSWYQQALGQGPQFIFQYYREEENGRGNFPPRFSGLQFPNYSSELNVNALELDDSALYLCASSSLAGGNTGELFFGEGSRLTVL.

V usage is TRBV23-1 and J usage is TRBJ1-5; 7 nucleotides line up with TRBD1. TRBV23-1 is identified as an open reading frame with a role that is uncertain. The V segment lost 2 bases and the J segment 4 bases; nucleotides outside the gene matches: 8. The CDR3 runs 16 residues. In DNA form, the CDR3 reads TGCGCCAGCAGTCAAGATCGCGGGACAGATAATCAGCCCCAGCATTTT. Translated: CASSQDRGTDNQPQHF.

This chain connects TRBV6-5 to TRBJ1-5; D may be TRBD1 (6 bases). V was clipped by 8 bases and J by 4 bases, with 9 bases between them. CDR1 and CDR2 (germline): MNHEY, SVGAGI. The CDR3 runs 12 residues. CDR3 amino acids: CASGRGNQPQHF. For the CDR3, the DNA is TGTGCCAGCGGCAGGGGAAATCAGCCCCAGCATTTT.

The rearrangement links TRBV6-5 to TRBJ1-2; no reliable D call. There are 15 residues in the CDR3. Per the germline V gene, CDR1 is MNHEY and CDR2 is SVGAGI. V lost 4 bases and J lost 2, with 14 bases in between. The CDR3 DNA is TGTGCCAGCAGTTCGGGTGTAGGTTTAAACTATGGCTACACCTTC. Translating it yields CASSSGVGLNYGYTF.